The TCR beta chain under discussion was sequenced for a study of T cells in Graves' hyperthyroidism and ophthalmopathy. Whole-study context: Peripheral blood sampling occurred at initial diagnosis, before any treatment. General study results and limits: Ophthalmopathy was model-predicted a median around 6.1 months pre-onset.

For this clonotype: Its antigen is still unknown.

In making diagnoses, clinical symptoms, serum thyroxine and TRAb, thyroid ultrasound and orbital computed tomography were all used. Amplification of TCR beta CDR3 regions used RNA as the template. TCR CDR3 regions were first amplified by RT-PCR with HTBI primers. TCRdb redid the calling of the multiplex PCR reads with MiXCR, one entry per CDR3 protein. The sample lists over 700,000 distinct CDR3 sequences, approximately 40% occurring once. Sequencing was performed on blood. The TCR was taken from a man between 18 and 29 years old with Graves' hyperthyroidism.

The CDR3 DNA reads as TGCGCCAGCAGCCTTCCCCGGGAGGGCCAAGGAGAGACCCAGTACTTC. Its protein product is CASSLPREGQGETQYF. The rearrangement links TRBV4-1 to TRBJ2-5; 8 nucleotides align to TRBD2. Germline lookup yields CDR1 MGHRA and CDR2 YSYEKL. The CDR3 has 16 residues. Trimming removed 4 bases from V and 4 bases from J; junction bases left unmatched: 11.